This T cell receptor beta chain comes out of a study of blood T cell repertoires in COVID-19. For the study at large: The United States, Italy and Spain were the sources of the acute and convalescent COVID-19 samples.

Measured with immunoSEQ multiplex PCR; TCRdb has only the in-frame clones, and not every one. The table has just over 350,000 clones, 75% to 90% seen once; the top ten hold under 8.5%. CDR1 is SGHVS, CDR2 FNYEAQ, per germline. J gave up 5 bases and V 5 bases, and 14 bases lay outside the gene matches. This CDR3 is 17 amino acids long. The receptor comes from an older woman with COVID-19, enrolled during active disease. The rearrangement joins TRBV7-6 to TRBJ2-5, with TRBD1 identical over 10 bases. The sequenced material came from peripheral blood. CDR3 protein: CASSPGPPGTGVETQYF. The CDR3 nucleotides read TGTGCCAGCAGCCCAGGGCCCCCCGGGACAGGGGTCGAGACCCAGTACTTC. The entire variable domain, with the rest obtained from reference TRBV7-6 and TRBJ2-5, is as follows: GAGVSQSPRYKVTKRGQDVALRCDPISGHVSLYWYRQALGQGPEFLTYFNYEAQQDKSGLPNDRFSAERPEGSISTLTIQRTEQRDSAMYRCASSPGPPGTGVETQYFGPGTRLLVL.